This T cell receptor (beta chain) comes out of a study of blood T cell repertoires in COVID-19. Overall study: Specimens from acute and convalescent COVID-19 originated in the United States, Italy and Spain. PBMCs, B-cell-depleted T cells, or T cells were the source of the cDNA or gDNA that made up the material.

The CDR3 is 16 residues long. Germline V gives CDR1 SGHVS, CDR2 FQNEAQ. Trimming took 1 base from V and 6 from J, leaving 18 bases between them. How the authors handled the data: Researchers report that nucleated cell counts were estimated from reference gene primer amplification. TCRdb's copy holds only in-frame clones and misses some; the assay was immunoSEQ multiplex PCR. The DNA was the basis for D and trimming; V, J and clone size are from that table. In the table there are about 230,000 clones, approximately 83% of which are singletons. Followed over time, Seattle patients had been enrolled while infection was active.

The chain is built from TRBV7-8 and TRBJ1-2, with D possibly TRBD1 on 5 matching bases. This sequence originates from a woman aged 30 to 39 with COVID-19, enrolled during active disease. Sequenced sample: peripheral blood. CDR3 in amino acids: CASSLGGRVRLDGYTF. The CDR3 coding sequence is TGTGCCAGCAGCTTAGGGGGGAGGGTCAGGCTCGATGGCTACACCTTC.